Below, one T cell receptor beta chain is given with its context. Its target is unknown. The sample belongs to a study of cytomegalovirus exposure and HLA in healthy donors. Generated by immunoSEQ multiplex PCR, the TCRdb table keeps only in-frame clones and is missing some. The sample shows about 300,000 clones, 88% of them seen only once. Study findings and constraints: Overall, roughly 170 TCR beta chains were annotated as cytomegalovirus-associated.

The CDR3 extends over 16 amino acids. Unmatched junction bases numbered 9, after V lost 5 bases and J lost 8 bases. Looked up from germline, CDR1 is SGHDT and CDR2 is YYEEEE. This TCR was recovered from a woman younger than 30 in good health and CMV-seronegative. The sample consisted of PBMCs. This chain uses TRBV5-6 with TRBJ2-1; 14 nucleotides align to TRBD2. The CDR3 loop reads CASRSKTSGRGDEQFF. DNA of the CDR3: TGTGCCAGCAGGTCTAAGACTAGCGGGAGGGGAGATGAGCAGTTCTTC.